This T cell receptor beta chain was obtained from a study of long-term antiretroviral therapy in people with HIV. This CDR3 spans 14 amino acids. The V end lost 4 bases, the J end lost 3 bases, and 14 bases lay between the germline ends. The V gene's germline CDR1 is GTSNPN and CDR2 SVGIG (reference sequence). They ran version v3.0 of the immunoSEQ assay at survey level. Repertoires were generated with immunoSEQ multiplex PCR, while TCRdb's copy carries only in-frame clones and drops some. The sample has about 14,000 clones; about 77% are singletons. This material consisted of unsorted PBMCs, taken 3.1 years after starting antiretroviral therapy. The clonotype originates from a man in his forties with HIV. The chain couples TRBV30 to TRBJ2-3; a possible D gene is TRBD1 (6 bases). The CDR3: CAWKQGSVTDTQYF. CDR3 DNA: TGTGCCTGGAAACAGGGATCGGTGACAGATACGCAGTATTTT.